This T cell receptor (beta chain) was sequenced during a study of blood T cell repertoires in COVID-19. Overall study: The United States, Italy and Spain provided the acute and convalescent COVID-19 samples.

The repertoire was sequenced with immunoSEQ multiplex PCR; TCRdb's copy has only in-frame clones and lacks some. Among 100,000 to 120,000 clones listed, over 60% were seen once. This CDR3 has 16 residues. The J segment lost 2 bases and the V segment lost 3 bases, leaving 5 bases of the junction unmatched. Per germline, CDR1 LGHDT and CDR2 YNNKEL (reference sequence). The sample comprised peripheral blood. This clonotype was obtained from a woman at least 80 years old with acute or convalescent COVID-19. The chain carries TRBV3-1 (or the pseudogene TRBV3-2) and TRBJ2-3; TRBD2 matches 10 bases. The CDR3 sequence is CASSHGGTSDTDTQYF. CDR3 DNA sequence: TGTGCCAGCAGCCACGGTGGGACTAGCGACACAGATACGCAGTATTTT.